This is a list of T cell receptor beta chains from one sample in a study of T-cell memory formation after mild COVID-19. MiXCR, applied by TCRdb to the 5' RACE reads, yields one record per CDR3 protein. The sample consists of roughly 370,000 distinct CDR3 sequences, approximately 16% of them appearing once. The sequenced sample consisted of PBMCs or a T cell subset sorted from them (not recorded which). These TCRs come from a man between 18 and 29 years old who had mild COVID-19 (a few samples of this study predate the infection). Cell type and time point are not known. Each CDR3 is given with its conserved first and last residue. D genes are given only for firm matches. Clone size is not always given. Where it is, it says once, few, many or a class for expanded clones.

v_gene,d_gene,j_gene,abundance,CDR3aa,CDR3nt
TRBV14,TRBD1,TRBJ2-2,-,CASSRQGGTGELFF,TGTGCCAGCAGCAGACAGGGCGGCACCGGGGAGCTGTTTTTT
TRBV6-2/TRBV6-3,-,TRBJ1-1,-,CASSYSIPTGPPEAFF,TGTGCCAGCAGTTACTCGATTCCTACAGGGCCGCCTGAAGCTTTCTTT
TRBV4-1,-,TRBJ2-7,-,CASSPQGRDEQYF,TGCGCCAGCAGCCCTCAAGGAAGGGACGAGCAGTACTTC
TRBV7-8,TRBD2,TRBJ2-5,-,CASSSGTSGALVETQYF,TGTGCCAGCAGCTCTGGGACTAGCGGGGCCCTGGTAGAGACCCAGTACTTC
TRBV29-1,-,TRBJ2-7,few,CSVEGKPYEQYF,TGCAGCGTTGAGGGCAAGCCCTACGAGCAGTACTTC
TRBV20-1,TRBD2,TRBJ2-1,-,CSQAGPHNEQFF,TGCAGTCAAGCGGGACCCCACAATGAGCAGTTCTTC
TRBV12-3/TRBV12-4,-,TRBJ1-5,many,CASSLALNQPQHF,TGTGCCAGCAGCTTAGCGCTAAATCAGCCCCAGCATTTT
TRBV20-1,TRBD1,TRBJ1-2,once,CSARGPGGLGYTF,TGCAGTGCTAGAGGCCCAGGGGGGCTAGGCTACACCTTC
TRBV10-3,TRBD1,TRBJ1-1,-,CAISAPGEGAAEAFF,TGTGCCATCAGTGCCCCTGGGGAGGGGGCGGCTGAAGCTTTCTTT
TRBV4-1,-,TRBJ2-7,-,CASSQVSLYSEQYF,TGCGCCAGCAGCCAAGTATCTCTCTACAGCGAGCAGTACTTC
TRBV7-3,-,TRBJ2-3,-,CASSRSPGGTDTQYF,TGTGCCAGCAGCAGAAGCCCGGGCGGCACAGATACGCAGTATTTT
TRBV7-2,TRBD2,TRBJ2-5,-,CARSLSGGARETQYF,TGTGCCAGAAGTTTGAGCGGGGGGGCTCGGGAGACCCAGTACTTC
TRBV7-3,TRBD1,TRBJ2-1,few,CASRKGQGDYNEQFF,TGTGCCAGCAGGAAGGGACAGGGGGACTACAATGAGCAGTTCTTC
TRBV21-1,-,TRBJ2-3,-,CASSKSPREADTQYF,TGTGCCAGCAGCAAATCCCCACGGGAGGCAGATACGCAGTATTTT
TRBV5-1,-,TRBJ2-1,-,CASSLVERKGEQFF,TGCGCCAGCAGCTTGGTCGAGAGGAAGGGTGAGCAGTTCTTC
TRBV24-1,TRBD1,TRBJ2-2,-,CATSAPDGTGEKTGELFF,TGTGCCACCAGTGCCCCCGATGGCACAGGGGAGAAAACCGGGGAGCTGTTTTTT
TRBV6-6,TRBD1,TRBJ2-5,few,CASKPGQGRETQYF,TGTGCCAGCAAACCGGGACAGGGGCGAGAGACCCAGTACTTC
TRBV13,-,TRBJ2-5,-,CASRVGNQETQYF,TGTGCCAGCAGAGTCGGTAACCAAGAGACCCAGTACTTC